This TCR beta chain was captured in a study of T-cell memory formation after mild COVID-19. This clonotype has just a few counts. Germline V gene lookup returns CDR1 LGHDT and CDR2 YNNKEL (reference sequence). The ends were cut back, 1 base at V and 4 bases at J, with 13 bases in the middle. The CDR3 consists of 15 residues. TCRdb recomputed calls from the 5' RACE reads with MiXCR, one row per CDR3 protein. This sample yields approximately 340,000 distinct CDR3 sequences, of which approximately 15% are seen a single time; approximately 20% belongs to the top ten. The sequence was obtained from a man aged 18 to 30 who had mild COVID-19 (a few samples of this study predate the infection). Cell type and time point are not known. The chain couples TRBV3-1 to TRBJ2-5; possible D gene TRBD1, 5 bases. Material: PBMCs or a T cell subset sorted from them (not recorded which). CDR3 bases: TGTGCCAGCAGCCAAGGACAGTTATTAGGAGAGACCCAGTACTTC. Protein product: CASSQGQLLGETQYF.